This T cell receptor beta chain was sequenced in a study of PD-L1 blockade in urothelial cancer. Study at large: Beginning in about 2014, patients received atezolizumab, given as 1,200 mg intravenously every 3 weeks. Study patients had been treated with 0 to 3 previous chemotherapy regimens. It was at 3 weeks (second dose) and 6 weeks after treatment start that blood was analyzed.

TCRdb keeps only in-frame clones here, not all; method: immunoSEQ multiplex PCR. This table holds approximately 86,000 clones, around 81% found once. The CDR3 covers 16 residues. Trimming took off 5 bases at V and 0 bases at J, with 16 bases between the two ends. Germline CDR1 reads SGHVS; CDR2 reads FNYEAQ. The time point is: pretreatment peripheral blood. Metastatic or locally advanced urothelial carcinoma was present in the patients. This clonotype originated in a man between 35 and 55 years old with urothelial cancer. Sequences were derived from PBMCs, sampled around atezolizumab (anti-PD-L1) treatment. This chain uses TRBV7-6 with TRBJ2-5; a possible D gene is TRBD1 (6 bases). The CDR3 is CASSPTAGTNQETQYF. The CDR3 nucleotides are TGTGCCAGCAGCCCTACCGCCGGGACAAACCAAGAGACCCAGTACTTC.